These 27 T cell receptor beta chains share one sample of origin, sequenced in a study of cytomegalovirus exposure and HLA in healthy donors. The PCR contained 60 Vbeta and 13 Jbeta primers. Some clones are missing from TCRdb's copy, which holds only in-frame ones; the method was immunoSEQ multiplex PCR. The table lists approximately 200,000 clones, about 83% of them singletons. The sample comprised PBMCs. These receptors originate from a man between 40 and 49 years old in good health and CMV-seronegative.

The rearrangement uses TRBV7-8 and TRBJ2-7, with D possibly matching TRBD1 (6 bases). Trimming took 5 bases from V and 3 from J, leaving 11 bases between them. The CDR3 has 13 residues. Germline V lookup: CDR1 SGHVS, CDR2 FQNEAQ. CDR3 sequence reads: CASSQGTFYEQYF. The CDR3, as DNA: TGTGCCAGCAGCCAAGGGACATTCTACGAGCAGTACTTC.

The chain has TRBV5-4 and TRBJ2-3; tentative D call: TRBD2 (6 bases). This CDR3 is built from 15 residues. The V and J ends lost 3 bases and 4 bases respectively, with 15 bases between them. Germline lookup yields CDR1 SGHNT and CDR2 YYREEE (reference sequence). The CDR3 is CASSSPGEVADTQYF. In nucleotides, the CDR3 is TGTGCCAGCAGCTCACCGGGAGAGGTAGCAGATACGCAGTATTTT. The variable domain in full, completed from reference TRBV5-4 and TRBJ2-3, reads ETGVTQSPTHLIKTRGQQVTLRCSSQSGHNTVSWYQQALGQGPQFIFQYYREEENGRGNFPPRFSGLQFPNYSSELNVNALELDDSALYLCASSSPGEVADTQYFGPGTRLTVL.

The gene calls are TRBV28 and TRBJ2-7, with D tentatively TRBD2 (6 bases). The CDR3 covers 14 residues. V lost 6 bases to trimming and J lost 2 bases, with 14 bases between them. Germline V gene sequence: CDR1 MDHEN, CDR2 SYDVKM. The CDR3 reads CASRPHSGTYEQYF. The CDR3 bases are TGTGCCAGCAGGCCTCATAGCGGTACCTACGAGCAGTACTTC.

The chain uses TRBV7-9 and TRBJ1-4; 9 nucleotides match TRBD1. Losses at the gene ends were 5 bases for V and 8 bases for J; bases not matched to a gene: 15. Looked up from germline, CDR1 is SEHNR and CDR2 is FQNEAQ (reference sequence). The CDR3 length is 17 residues. The CDR3 here is CASSRRDRDRVVEKLFF. The CDR3 DNA reads TGTGCCAGCAGCCGAAGAGACCGGGACAGGGTGGTCGAAAAACTGTTTTTT.

The sample holds one count of this clone. The rearrangement joins TRBV7-3 to TRBJ2-3, with 7 bases identical to TRBD1. The J segment lost 10 bases and the V segment lost 5 bases, leaving 6 bases of the junction unmatched. Germline V gene sequence: CDR1 SGHTA, CDR2 FQGTGA. The CDR3 covers 12 residues. CDR3 region: CASSNRQGPQYF. CDR3 DNA: TGTGCCAGCAGCAACCGACAGGGCCCGCAGTATTTT. The complete variable domain, with remaining parts taken from reference TRBV7-3 and TRBJ2-3, reads GAGVSQTPSNKVTEKGKYVELRCDPISGHTALYWYRQSLGQGPEFLIYFQGTGAADDSGLPNDRFFAVRPEGSVSTLKIQRTERGDSAVYLCASSNRQGPQYFGPGTRLTVL.

The chain employs TRBV5-1 and TRBJ1-2, with no clear D. Deletions cut 4 bases from V and 0 bases from J, with 10 bases between. Germline V lookup: CDR1 SGHRS, CDR2 YFSETQ. This CDR3 is built from 14 residues. The CDR3 sequence is CASSPTAANYGYTF. The CDR3 nucleotides read TGCGCCAGCAGCCCAACAGCGGCTAACTATGGCTACACCTTC. Using reference TRBV5-1 and TRBJ1-2 for the parts outside the CDR3, the full variable domain is KAGVTQTPRYLIKTRGQQVTLSCSPISGHRSVSWYQQTPGQGLQFLFEYFSETQRNKGNFPGRFSGRQFSNSRSEMNVSTLELGDSALYLCASSPTAANYGYTFGSGTRLTVV.

The chain uses TRBV6-4 and TRBJ2-5, with 7 bases aligning to TRBD2. Germline CDR1 is MRHNA and CDR2 is SNTAGT. V gave up 4 bases and J gave up 5 bases; unmatched junction bases: 4. This CDR3 region has 13 residues. The CDR3 here is CASSGAGVETQYF. The CDR3 nucleotides are TGTGCCAGCAGTGGGGCGGGAGTGGAGACCCAGTACTTC.

This chain connects TRBV5-3 to TRBJ1-5, with D perhaps TRBD1 (5 bases). TRBV5-3 is an ORF, with its function uncertain. The CDR3 length is 17 residues. V was trimmed by 2 bases and J by 4 bases, leaving 19 bases between them. This chain's CDR3 is CARSFSPWGGTNQPQHF. DNA of the CDR3: TGTGCCAGAAGCTTCTCCCCTTGGGGGGGTACAAATCAGCCCCAGCATTTT.

The V and J genes are TRBV18 and TRBJ1-2; TRBD1 matches at 9 bases. Germline loops: CDR1 KGHSH, CDR2 LQKENI. The CDR3 totals 13 residues. The junction had 9 bases not matched to a gene; V was cut back by 8 bases and J by 8 bases. CDR3 sequence reads: CASPSPDRGGYTF. The CDR3 DNA reads TGTGCCAGCCCCTCGCCGGACAGGGGCGGCTACACCTTC.

Here the CDR3 DNA reads TGTGCCAGTAGCGACGGGAATTCACCCCTCCACTTT. Translation: CASSDGNSPLHF. This chain joins TRBV19 and TRBJ1-6; D unresolved. The V and J ends lost 6 bases and 7 bases respectively, with 7 bases between them. Germline V gives CDR1 LNHDA, CDR2 SQIVND (reference sequence). The length of the CDR3 is 12 residues.

The chain has TRBV6-1 and TRBJ1-2, with 8 bases fitting TRBD1. V gave up 2 bases and J gave up 6 bases; unmatched junction bases: 11. The germline CDR1 and CDR2 sequences are MNHNS and SASEGT. The CDR3 has 16 residues. The CDR3 region is CASSEMGRTGKHGYTF. The CDR3 nucleotides are TGTGCCAGCAGTGAAATGGGTAGGACAGGGAAACATGGCTACACCTTC.

This clone was counted once. The CDR3 loop reads CASSRLGGTNEKLFF. DNA for the CDR3: TGTGCCAGCAGTCGCCTGGGAGGTACTAATGAAAAACTGTTTTTT. J is TRBJ1-4 and V is TRBV6-5; D unclear. CDR3 length: 15 amino acids. The V gene's germline CDR1 is MNHEY and CDR2 SVGAGI. V was clipped by 5 bases and J by 2 bases, with 12 bases between them.

The CDR3: CASSLGRLAGGQETQYF. Here the CDR3 DNA reads TGTGCCAGCAGCTTAGGTCGGCTAGCGGGGGGACAAGAGACCCAGTACTTC. The V and J genes are TRBV7-8 and TRBJ2-5; 11 positions agree with TRBD2. The CDR3 contains 17 residues. In germline, CDR1 is SGHVS, CDR2 FQNEAQ. The junction had 6 bases not matched to a gene; V was cut back by 1 base and J by 2 bases.

This sequence joins TRBV30 and TRBJ2-7; 7 bases fit TRBD1. Losses at the gene ends were 1 base for V and 0 bases for J; bases not matched to a gene: 3. The CDR3 is made up of 14 amino acids. Germline values: CDR1 GTSNPN, CDR2 SVGIG (reference sequence). The CDR3 is CAWSGGTASYEQYF. DNA of the CDR3: TGTGCCTGGAGTGGGGGGACAGCCTCCTACGAGCAGTACTTC.

This chain uses TRBV6-4 with TRBJ2-1; D possibly corresponds to TRBD1 (5 bases). Between the trimmed V and J ends, which lost 2 bases and 1 base, there was a span of 6 bases. The CDR3 runs to 14 residues. CDR1 is MRHNA and CDR2 is SNTAGT in the germline V gene. In DNA, the CDR3 is TGTGCCAGCAGTGACAGGGGATCCTACAATGAGCAGTTCTTC. Its translation is CASSDRGSYNEQFF.

The chain uses TRBV19 and TRBJ2-1; weak D call: TRBD2 (6 bases). The length of the CDR3 is 15 residues. V lost 3 bases, J lost 1 base, and 10 bases lay in between. Germline-derived CDR1 and CDR2 are LNHDA and SQIVND (reference sequence). The CDR3 nucleotides are TGTGCCAGTAGTATCCGGAGGGAATCCTACAATGAGCAGTTCTTC. It codes for CASSIRRESYNEQFF.

V and J are TRBV6-6 and TRBJ1-1; TRBD1 is a possible D gene (5 bases). Germline V gene data show CDR1 as MNHNY and CDR2 as SVGAGI (reference sequence). Trimming took 6 bases from V and 6 from J, leaving 17 bases between them. This CDR3 has 14 residues. The CDR3 nucleotides are TGTGCCAGCAGCCCGGGACTCTCGGTCCCTGAAGCTTTCTTT. Translation: CASSPGLSVPEAFF.

In its sample, this clone was seen a few times. V is TRBV11-2 and J is TRBJ2-7, with TRBD2 identical over 10 bases. CDR1 is SGHAT, CDR2 FQNNGV, per germline. V trimming: 1 base; J trimming: 2 bases; junction bases outside the gene matches: 2. CDR3 size: 15 residues. CDR3 loop: CASSLGLAGAYEQYF. The CDR3 coding sequence is TGTGCCAGCAGCTTAGGCCTAGCGGGGGCCTACGAGCAGTACTTC.

The rearrangement links TRBV4-2 to TRBJ1-3; tentatively, D is TRBD1 (5 bases). The V end lost 1 base, the J end lost 6 bases, and 16 bases lay between the germline ends. CDR1 LGHNA and CDR2 YNFKEQ come from the germline V gene. CDR3 length: 16 amino acids. The CDR3, as DNA: TGTGCCAGCAGCCAAGGACAGAACGTCCTGGAAAACACCATATATTTT. Translated, it gives CASSQGQNVLENTIYF.

This clone was recorded only once. The chain uses TRBV19 and TRBJ1-2; maybe TRBD1 (6 bases). Trimming cost V 5 bases and J 4 bases, with 8 bases left between them. CDR3 size: 12 residues. Germline V gene data show CDR1 as LNHDA and CDR2 as SQIVND (reference sequence). CDR3 sequence (DNA): TGTGCCAGTAGTTACAGGGTCTATGGCTACACCTTC. Protein sequence: CASSYRVYGYTF.

This clone came up a few times. This sequence joins TRBV5-1 and TRBJ2-5, with 7 bases fitting TRBD1. CDR1 SGHRS and CDR2 YFSETQ come from the germline V gene. The J segment lost 5 bases and the V segment lost 4 bases, leaving 5 bases of the junction unmatched. This CDR3 has 13 amino acids. The CDR3 DNA sequence: TGCGCCAGCAGCAGGGGGCTAGGGGAGACCCAGTACTTC. Its translation: CASSRGLGETQYF.

This clone has just a few counts. The chain has TRBV7-2 and TRBJ2-2; D ambiguous. The CDR3 is made up of 19 amino acids. The germline V gene has CDR1 SGHTA and CDR2 FQGNSA. V was cut by 1 base and J by 4 bases, with 22 bases left in between. The CDR3 here is CASSLEDASLVYGTGELFF. CDR3 nucleotide sequence: TGTGCCAGCAGCTTAGAAGATGCTAGTTTAGTGTACGGCACCGGGGAGCTGTTTTTT.

This clone was picked up one time. The chain uses TRBV10-3 and TRBJ2-7; 13 nucleotides line up with TRBD2. J was trimmed by 5 bases and V by 2 bases; bases with no gene match: 9. In germline, CDR1 is ENHRY, CDR2 SYGVKD. The CDR3 has 17 amino acids. The CDR3 protein is CAISEPWTSGGIHEQYF. CDR3 in DNA: TGTGCCATCAGTGAGCCGTGGACTAGCGGGGGTATACACGAGCAGTACTTC.

V and J are TRBV30 and TRBJ2-7, with D maybe TRBD1 (5 bases). The germline V and J ends were trimmed by 0 bases and 5 bases, with 8 bases remaining between them. The CDR3 is 12 residues long. Germline V lookup: CDR1 GTSNPN, CDR2 SVGIG (reference sequence). The CDR3 region is CAWSVSRDEQYF. The CDR3 DNA is TGTGCCTGGAGTGTTAGCAGGGACGAGCAGTACTTC.

The rearrangement joins TRBV28 to TRBJ1-5, with D possibly being TRBD1 (6 bases). Germline assignment: CDR1 MDHEN and CDR2 SYDVKM. Between the trimmed V and J ends, which lost 2 bases and 4 bases, there was a span of 12 bases. The CDR3 loop spans 15 amino acids. CDR3 region: CASSLIGGSNQPQHF. CDR3 coding DNA: TGTGCCAGCAGTTTAATAGGGGGATCTAATCAGCCCCAGCATTTT.

V and J are TRBV7-2 and TRBJ1-2; 9 nucleotides align to TRBD1. CDR3 length: 16 residues. From germline, CDR1 is SGHTA and CDR2 FQGNSA. V lost 2 bases to trimming and J lost 8 bases; unmatched junction nucleotides: 12. As DNA, the CDR3 is TGTGCCAGCAGCTTAAGGGCCGGGACAGGGCATGGCGGCTACACCTTC. Its protein is CASSLRAGTGHGGYTF.

The J gene is TRBJ1-2, the V gene TRBV6-5, with D perhaps matching TRBD1 (5 bases). This CDR3 contains 16 residues. Germline CDR1 is MNHEY and CDR2 is SVGAGI. V lost 2 bases and J lost 0, with 13 bases in between. The DNA of the CDR3 is TGTGCCAGCAGTTACCAGGACATCTTAGCTAACTATGGCTACACCTTC. Protein: CASSYQDILANYGYTF.